This TCR beta chain was profiled in a study of blood T cell repertoires in COVID-19. This CDR3 contains 15 residues. V was trimmed by 5 bases and J by 6 bases, leaving 19 bases between them. Germline V gene data show CDR1 as SEHNR and CDR2 as FQNEAQ (reference sequence). Clones were sequenced by immunoSEQ multiplex PCR, and TCRdb holds only the in-frame ones, with some missing. The sample contains about 140,000 clones, about four fifths of which appear only once. The TCR originated in a man older than 75 with acute or convalescent COVID-19. The chain joins TRBV7-9 to TRBJ1-1; D remains ambiguous. Sequenced material: peripheral blood. The CDR3 sequence: CASSHGSGGLPEAFF. As DNA, the CDR3 is TGTGCCAGCAGCCACGGTTCGGGAGGCCTGCCTGAAGCTTTCTTT.